The clone carrying this T cell receptor beta chain appeared once. This sample is part of a study of blood T cell repertoires in COVID-19. Across the whole study: The samples span acute and convalescent COVID-19 from the United States, Italy and Spain. The analysed material was cDNA or gDNA that came from T cells, B-cell-depleted T cells, or PBMCs.

Per the authors' pipeline: The authors estimated nucleated cell counts from reference gene primer amplification. Libraries were prepared by immunoSEQ multiplex PCR; TCRdb keeps only in-frame clonotypes and omits some of them. V and J calls and clone size come straight from that table; D and trimming were deduced from the DNA. The table records some 130,000 clones, 60% to 80% of them present only once. The origin of this receptor is a man aged 55 to 70 who had recovered from COVID-19. The sample comprised peripheral blood.

In nucleotides, the CDR3 is TGCGCCAGCAGCCAAGATGTGGCGGGGGGGCTTGAGACCCAGTACTTC. Translation: CASSQDVAGGLETQYF. The rearrangement links TRBV4-3 to TRBJ2-5, with TRBD2 identical over 9 bases. Trimming took 0 bases from V and 5 from J; bases not matched to a gene: 7. Germline CDR1 LGHNA, CDR2 YSLEER. The CDR3 loop spans 16 amino acids.